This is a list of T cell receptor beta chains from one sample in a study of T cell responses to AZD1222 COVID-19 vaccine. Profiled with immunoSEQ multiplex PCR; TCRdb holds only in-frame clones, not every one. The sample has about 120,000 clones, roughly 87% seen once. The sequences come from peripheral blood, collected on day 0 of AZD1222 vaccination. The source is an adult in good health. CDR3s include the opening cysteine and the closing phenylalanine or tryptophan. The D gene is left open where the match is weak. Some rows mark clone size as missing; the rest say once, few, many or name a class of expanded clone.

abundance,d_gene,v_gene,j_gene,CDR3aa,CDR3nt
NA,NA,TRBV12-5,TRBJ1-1,CASGSPGLGTEAFF,TGTGCTAGTGGTTCACCGGGACTCGGCACTGAAGCTTTCTTT
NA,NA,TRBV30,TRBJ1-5,CAWNSGMGNQPQHF,TGTGCCTGGAATTCCGGGATGGGAAATCAGCCCCAGCATTTT
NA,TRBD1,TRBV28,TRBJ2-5,CASGTDVVQETQYF,TGTGCCAGTGGGACAGACGTCGTACAAGAGACCCAGTACTTC
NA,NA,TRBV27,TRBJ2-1,CASTYLNEQFF,TGTGCCAGCACCTACCTAAATGAGCAGTTCTTC
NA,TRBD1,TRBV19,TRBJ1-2,CASSGTGEVYGYTF,TGTGCCAGTAGTGGGACAGGGGAGGTCTATGGCTACACCTTC
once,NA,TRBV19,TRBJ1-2,CASSSRQSPWYGYTF,TGTGCCAGTAGTAGCCGACAGTCCCCTTGGTATGGCTACACCTTC
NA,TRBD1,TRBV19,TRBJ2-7,CASWDRKGYEQYF,TGTGCCAGTTGGGACAGGAAGGGGTACGAGCAGTACTTC
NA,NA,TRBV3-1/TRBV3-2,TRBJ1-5,CASRGGRRTAYSNQPQHF,TGTGCCTCCCGAGGAGGGAGAAGAACAGCATATAGCAATCAGCCCCAGCATTTT
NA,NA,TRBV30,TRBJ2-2,CAWSLNMATTGELFF,TGTGCCTGGAGTCTTAATATGGCTACCACCGGGGAGCTGTTTTTT
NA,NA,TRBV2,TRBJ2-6,CASRPDSSGANVLTF,TGTGCCAGCAGGCCGGACAGCTCTGGGGCCAACGTCCTGACTTTC
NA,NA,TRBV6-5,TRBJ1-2,CASRVSTENYGYTF,TGTGCCAGCAGGGTTAGTACAGAGAACTATGGCTACACCTTC
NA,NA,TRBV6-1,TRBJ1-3,CASSVEVGASGNTIYF,TGTGCCAGCAGTGTCGAAGTCGGGGCCTCTGGAAACACCATATATTTT
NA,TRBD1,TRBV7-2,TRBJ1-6,CASSTGTANSPLHF,TGTGCCAGCAGTACCGGGACAGCAAATTCACCCCTCCACTTT
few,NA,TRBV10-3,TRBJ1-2,CAISESGGDRERGYTF,TGTGCCATCAGTGAATCGGGAGGGGATAGAGAAAGGGGCTACACCTTC
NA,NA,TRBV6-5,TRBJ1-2,CASSPAADYGYTF,TGTGCCAGCAGTCCGGCAGCCGATTATGGCTACACCTTC
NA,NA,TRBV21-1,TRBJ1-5,CASGDRYSNQPQHF,TGTGCCAGCGGGGACAGATATAGCAATCAGCCCCAGCATTTT
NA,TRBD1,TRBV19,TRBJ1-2,CASSIGTANNYGYTF,TGTGCCAGTAGTATTGGGACAGCTAATAACTATGGCTACACCTTC
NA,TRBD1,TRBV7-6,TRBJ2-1,CASSSTPGQGLSYNEQFF,TGTGCCAGCAGCTCAACACCAGGACAGGGCCTTTCCTACAATGAGCAGTTCTTC
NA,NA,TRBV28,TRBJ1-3,CASAGGWRSGNTIYF,TGTGCCAGCGCGGGGGGGTGGCGCTCTGGAAACACCATATATTTT
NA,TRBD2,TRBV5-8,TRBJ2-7,CASSLATSGGTYEQYF,TGTGCCAGCAGCTTGGCGACTAGCGGGGGAACCTACGAGCAGTACTTC
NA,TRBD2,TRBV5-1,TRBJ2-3,CASSLAGDYTDTQYF,TGCGCCAGCAGTCTAGCGGGGGATTACACAGATACGCAGTATTTT
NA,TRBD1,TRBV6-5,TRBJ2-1,CASSRTGWDEQFF,TGTGCCAGCAGTCGGACAGGGTGGGATGAGCAGTTCTTC
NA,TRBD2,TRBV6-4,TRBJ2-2,CASSAGGSDTGELFF,TGTGCCAGCAGTGCCGGGGGGAGTGACACCGGGGAGCTGTTTTTT
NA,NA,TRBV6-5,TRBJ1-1,CASSYSRRGAEAFF,TGTGCCAGCAGTTACTCGCGCAGGGGAGCTGAAGCTTTCTTT
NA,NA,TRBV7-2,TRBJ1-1,CASSPGTGKDPTAEAFF,TGTGCCAGCAGCCCAGGGACGGGTAAGGACCCGACCGCTGAAGCTTTCTTT
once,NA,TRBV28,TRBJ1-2,CASRAPRGTYGYTF,TGTGCCAGCAGGGCCCCCCGGGGCACCTATGGCTACACCTTC
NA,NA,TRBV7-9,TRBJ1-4,CASSFPGAPYEKLFF,TGTGCCAGCAGCTTTCCGGGCGCCCCATATGAAAAACTGTTTTTT
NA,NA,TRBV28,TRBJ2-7,CASSPLPGAYEQYF,TGTGCCAGCTCACCCCTCCCGGGGGCTTACGAGCAGTACTTC
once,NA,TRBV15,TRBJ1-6,CATTGDYNSPLHF,TGTGCCACCACAGGAGATTATAATTCACCCCTCCACTTT
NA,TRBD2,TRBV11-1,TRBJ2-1,CASSLEGSSGYNEQFF,TGTGCCAGCAGCTTAGAGGGGTCTAGCGGCTACAATGAGCAGTTCTTC
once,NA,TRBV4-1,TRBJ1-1,CASSQSARTANTEAFF,TGCGCCAGCAGCCAATCAGCTCGGACAGCGAACACTGAAGCTTTCTTT
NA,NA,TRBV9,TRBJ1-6,CASSEVGSPLHF,TGTGCCAGCAGCGAAGTAGGTTCACCCCTCCACTTT
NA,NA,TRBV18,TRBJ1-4,CASSPQRTEKLFF,TGTGCCAGCTCACCACAGAGGACAGAAAAACTGTTTTTT
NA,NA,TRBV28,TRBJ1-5,CASTDIMSQPQHF,TGTGCCAGCACCGACATAATGAGTCAGCCCCAGCATTTT
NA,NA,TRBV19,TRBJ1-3,CASAARDLSGNTIYF,TGTGCCAGTGCTGCAAGGGACCTCTCTGGAAACACCATATATTTT
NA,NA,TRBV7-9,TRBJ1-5,CASSTGYQPQHF,TGTGCCAGCAGCACAGGGTATCAGCCCCAGCATTTT
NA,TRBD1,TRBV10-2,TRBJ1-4,CASSANRGITNEKLFF,TGCGCCAGCAGTGCGAACAGGGGGATAACTAATGAAAAACTGTTTTTT
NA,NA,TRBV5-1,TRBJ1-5,CASSLVPGNQPQHF,TGCGCCAGCAGCCTGGTCCCAGGGAATCAGCCCCAGCATTTT
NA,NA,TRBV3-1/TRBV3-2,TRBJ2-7,CASSRAFDRTYEQYF,TGTGCCAGCAGCCGAGCCTTCGATAGAACCTACGAGCAGTACTTC
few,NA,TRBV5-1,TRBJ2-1,CASGGYNEQFF,TGCGCCAGCGGGGGCTACAATGAGCAGTTCTTC
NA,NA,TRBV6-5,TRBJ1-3,CASSYGTLSSGNTIYF,TGTGCCAGCAGTTACGGCACCCTGAGCTCTGGAAACACCATATATTTT
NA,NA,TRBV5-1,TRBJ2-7,CASSLLDPQVYEQYF,TGCGCCAGCAGCTTGCTGGACCCACAGGTTTACGAGCAGTACTTC
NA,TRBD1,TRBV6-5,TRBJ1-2,CASSRWRTGGYGYTF,TGTGCCAGCAGCCGTTGGAGGACAGGCGGTTATGGCTACACCTTC
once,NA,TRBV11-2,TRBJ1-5,CASSPGPIQPQHF,TGTGCCAGCAGCCCGGGGCCGATCCAGCCCCAGCATTTT
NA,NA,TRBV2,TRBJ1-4,CASSEQGGGLFF,TGTGCCAGCAGCGAGCAGGGAGGTGGACTGTTTTTT
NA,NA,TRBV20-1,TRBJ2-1,CSARDYNEQFF,TGCAGTGCTAGAGACTACAATGAGCAGTTCTTC
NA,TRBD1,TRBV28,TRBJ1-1,CASSRGQGEAEAFF,TGTGCCAGCAGCAGGGGACAGGGAGAGGCTGAAGCTTTCTTT
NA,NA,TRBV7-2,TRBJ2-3,CASSSWGQNTDTQYF,TGTGCCAGCAGCTCGTGGGGGCAGAACACAGATACGCAGTATTTT
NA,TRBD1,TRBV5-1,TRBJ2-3,CASSLGARGRDTQYF,TGCGCCAGCAGCTTGGGCGCCAGGGGGAGAGATACGCAGTATTTT
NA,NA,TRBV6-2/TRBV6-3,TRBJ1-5,CASSHPPLRPQHF,TGTGCCAGCAGCCATCCCCCTCTACGGCCCCAGCATTTT
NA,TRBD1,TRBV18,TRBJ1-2,CASSPPWTGEGYTF,TGTGCCAGCTCACCACCTTGGACAGGAGAGGGCTACACCTTC
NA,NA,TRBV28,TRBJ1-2,CASRRAPAYGYTF,TGTGCCAGCAGACGGGCGCCAGCCTATGGCTACACCTTC
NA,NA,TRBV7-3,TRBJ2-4,CASSLTGGAKNIQYF,TGTGCCAGCAGCTTAACTGGCGGAGCCAAAAACATTCAGTACTTC
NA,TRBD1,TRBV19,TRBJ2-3,CASSTRQGGTDTQYF,TGTGCCAGTAGTACCCGACAGGGCGGCACAGATACGCAGTATTTT
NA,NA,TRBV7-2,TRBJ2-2,CASSPGTSYTGELFF,TGTGCCAGCAGCCCTGGGACTTCGTACACCGGGGAGCTGTTTTTT
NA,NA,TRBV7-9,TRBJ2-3,CASSSGDTDTQYF,TGTGCCAGCAGCTCAGGGGACACAGATACGCAGTATTTT
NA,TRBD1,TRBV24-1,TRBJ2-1,CATQVGTGVYEQFF,TGTGCCACCCAAGTTGGGACAGGGGTCTATGAGCAGTTCTTC
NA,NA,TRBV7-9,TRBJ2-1,CASKDVGYSSYNEQFF,TGTGCCAGCAAAGACGTGGGTTATAGCTCCTACAATGAGCAGTTCTTC